The 11 T cell receptor beta chains below all came from one sample that was sequenced in a study of cytomegalovirus exposure and HLA in healthy donors. The PCR ran on 60 Vbeta and 13 Jbeta primers. Sequenced by immunoSEQ multiplex PCR; TCRdb stores in-frame clones only, minus some. The repertoire holds about 210,000 clones, with roughly 77% as singletons. The sample taken for sequencing was PBMCs. These TCRs come from a man aged 40-55 years in good health and CMV-seropositive.

The chain employs TRBV29-1 and TRBJ1-2; a weak D match, TRBD1 (5 bases). CDR1 is SQVTM, CDR2 ANQGSEA, per germline. The CDR3 runs 15 residues. The germline V and J ends were trimmed by 1 base and 2 bases, with 14 bases remaining between them. The CDR3 DNA is TGCAGCGTTGAAGCAGGACGGGGGGGGAACTATGGCTACACCTTC. It is translated as CSVEAGRGGNYGYTF.

The CDR3 spells CASSLDGSATYEQYF. CDR3 coding DNA: TGTGCCAGCAGCTTAGATGGTAGCGCGACCTACGAGCAGTACTTC. The V gene is TRBV7-2, the J gene TRBJ2-7; maybe TRBD2 (5 bases). This CDR3 spans 15 amino acids. The V end lost 1 base, the J end lost 2 bases, and 12 bases lay between the germline ends. Germline V CDR1 and CDR2: SGHTA, FQGNSA.

The J gene is TRBJ2-2, the V gene TRBV7-3, with 8 positions matching TRBD2. Germline values: CDR1 SGHTA, CDR2 FQGTGA. This CDR3 comprises 16 residues. Trimming at V came to 4 bases and at J to 0 bases, leaving 4 bases not matched to a gene. The CDR3 DNA reads as TGTGCCAGCAGCTCCCATAGCGGGGCGAACACCGGGGAGCTGTTTTTT. It yields the protein CASSSHSGANTGELFF.

This clone showed up just a few times. The gene calls are TRBV6-5 and TRBJ2-2; possible D gene TRBD1, 6 bases. Germline lookup yields CDR1 MNHEY and CDR2 SVGAGI. The V gene lost 2 bases and the J gene lost 2 bases, with 12 bases spanning the gap. The CDR3 totals 16 residues. For the CDR3, the DNA is TGTGCCAGCAGTTACCAGGGGCCAACTAACACCGGGGAGCTGTTTTTT. Translation gives CASSYQGPTNTGELFF.

The CDR3: CASSSRMNTEAFF. In DNA, the CDR3 is TGTGCCAGCAGCTCTAGAATGAACACTGAAGCTTTCTTT. The V gene is TRBV28, the J gene TRBJ1-1; D remains unclear. V was clipped by 6 bases and J by 0 bases, with 8 bases between them. This CDR3 is built from 13 residues. Germline V lookup: CDR1 MDHEN, CDR2 SYDVKM.

A remark on this clone: This CDR3 is missing its conserved last phenylalanine or tryptophan, likely due to a read error. The limits of the CDR3 on the DNA are not certain, so only TCRdb's listed CDR3 is given. The chain joins TRBV27 to TRBJ1-2; the D segment call TRBD1 is taken from the table without a DNA check. Looked up from germline, CDR1 is MNHEY and CDR2 is SMNVEV (reference sequence). Ends included, the CDR3 has 13 residues. The CDR3 protein is CASSLLAGYGSTY.

The chain combines TRBV6-6 with TRBJ2-1; D is uncertain. The germline V gene encodes CDR1 MNHNY and CDR2 SVGAGI (reference sequence). The V end lost 0 bases, the J end lost 9 bases, and 9 bases lay between the germline ends. This CDR3 region has 13 residues. As DNA, the CDR3 is TGTGCCAGCAGTTACTCGAACAGTGGTGAGCAGTTCTTC. Translating gives CASSYSNSGEQFF.

The V and J genes are TRBV7-9 and TRBJ2-5; D perhaps matches TRBD2 (6 bases). The germline V gene has CDR1 SEHNR and CDR2 FQNEAQ (reference sequence). The CDR3 spans 14 residues. V was trimmed by 2 bases and J by 2 bases, leaving 9 bases between them. The CDR3 bases are TGTGCCAGCAGCTTAAGGCGGGATCAAGAGACCCAGTACTTC. It yields the protein CASSLRRDQETQYF.

The V call is TRBV4-2, the J call TRBJ2-6; no definite D call. Looked up from germline, CDR1 is LGHNA and CDR2 is YNFKEQ. CDR3 length: 17 amino acids. Trimming took 1 base from V and 1 from J, leaving 11 bases between them. Here the CDR3 DNA reads TGTGCCAGCAGCCAAGCTAGTACGGATTCTGGGGCCAACGTCCTGACTTTC. Protein: CASSQASTDSGANVLTF.

The chain combines TRBV13 with TRBJ2-1, with 12 bases identical to TRBD1. Germline CDR1 reads PRHDT; CDR2 reads FYEKMQ (reference sequence). The CDR3 runs to 15 residues. Losses at the gene ends were 4 bases for V and 6 bases for J; bases not matched to a gene: 4. The CDR3 region has the DNA TGTGCCAGCAGCTACCGGGACAGGGGGCTCAATGAGCAGTTCTTC. Protein: CASSYRDRGLNEQFF.

The chain is built from TRBV7-3 and TRBJ2-3; D remains unclear. Trimming pared 1 base from V and 4 bases from J, leaving 3 bases between. The CDR3 spans 12 residues. Germline V gene lookup returns CDR1 SGHTA and CDR2 FQGTGA. The CDR3 loop is CASSLRADTQYF. In nucleotides, the CDR3 is TGTGCCAGCAGCTTAAGAGCAGATACGCAGTATTTT.